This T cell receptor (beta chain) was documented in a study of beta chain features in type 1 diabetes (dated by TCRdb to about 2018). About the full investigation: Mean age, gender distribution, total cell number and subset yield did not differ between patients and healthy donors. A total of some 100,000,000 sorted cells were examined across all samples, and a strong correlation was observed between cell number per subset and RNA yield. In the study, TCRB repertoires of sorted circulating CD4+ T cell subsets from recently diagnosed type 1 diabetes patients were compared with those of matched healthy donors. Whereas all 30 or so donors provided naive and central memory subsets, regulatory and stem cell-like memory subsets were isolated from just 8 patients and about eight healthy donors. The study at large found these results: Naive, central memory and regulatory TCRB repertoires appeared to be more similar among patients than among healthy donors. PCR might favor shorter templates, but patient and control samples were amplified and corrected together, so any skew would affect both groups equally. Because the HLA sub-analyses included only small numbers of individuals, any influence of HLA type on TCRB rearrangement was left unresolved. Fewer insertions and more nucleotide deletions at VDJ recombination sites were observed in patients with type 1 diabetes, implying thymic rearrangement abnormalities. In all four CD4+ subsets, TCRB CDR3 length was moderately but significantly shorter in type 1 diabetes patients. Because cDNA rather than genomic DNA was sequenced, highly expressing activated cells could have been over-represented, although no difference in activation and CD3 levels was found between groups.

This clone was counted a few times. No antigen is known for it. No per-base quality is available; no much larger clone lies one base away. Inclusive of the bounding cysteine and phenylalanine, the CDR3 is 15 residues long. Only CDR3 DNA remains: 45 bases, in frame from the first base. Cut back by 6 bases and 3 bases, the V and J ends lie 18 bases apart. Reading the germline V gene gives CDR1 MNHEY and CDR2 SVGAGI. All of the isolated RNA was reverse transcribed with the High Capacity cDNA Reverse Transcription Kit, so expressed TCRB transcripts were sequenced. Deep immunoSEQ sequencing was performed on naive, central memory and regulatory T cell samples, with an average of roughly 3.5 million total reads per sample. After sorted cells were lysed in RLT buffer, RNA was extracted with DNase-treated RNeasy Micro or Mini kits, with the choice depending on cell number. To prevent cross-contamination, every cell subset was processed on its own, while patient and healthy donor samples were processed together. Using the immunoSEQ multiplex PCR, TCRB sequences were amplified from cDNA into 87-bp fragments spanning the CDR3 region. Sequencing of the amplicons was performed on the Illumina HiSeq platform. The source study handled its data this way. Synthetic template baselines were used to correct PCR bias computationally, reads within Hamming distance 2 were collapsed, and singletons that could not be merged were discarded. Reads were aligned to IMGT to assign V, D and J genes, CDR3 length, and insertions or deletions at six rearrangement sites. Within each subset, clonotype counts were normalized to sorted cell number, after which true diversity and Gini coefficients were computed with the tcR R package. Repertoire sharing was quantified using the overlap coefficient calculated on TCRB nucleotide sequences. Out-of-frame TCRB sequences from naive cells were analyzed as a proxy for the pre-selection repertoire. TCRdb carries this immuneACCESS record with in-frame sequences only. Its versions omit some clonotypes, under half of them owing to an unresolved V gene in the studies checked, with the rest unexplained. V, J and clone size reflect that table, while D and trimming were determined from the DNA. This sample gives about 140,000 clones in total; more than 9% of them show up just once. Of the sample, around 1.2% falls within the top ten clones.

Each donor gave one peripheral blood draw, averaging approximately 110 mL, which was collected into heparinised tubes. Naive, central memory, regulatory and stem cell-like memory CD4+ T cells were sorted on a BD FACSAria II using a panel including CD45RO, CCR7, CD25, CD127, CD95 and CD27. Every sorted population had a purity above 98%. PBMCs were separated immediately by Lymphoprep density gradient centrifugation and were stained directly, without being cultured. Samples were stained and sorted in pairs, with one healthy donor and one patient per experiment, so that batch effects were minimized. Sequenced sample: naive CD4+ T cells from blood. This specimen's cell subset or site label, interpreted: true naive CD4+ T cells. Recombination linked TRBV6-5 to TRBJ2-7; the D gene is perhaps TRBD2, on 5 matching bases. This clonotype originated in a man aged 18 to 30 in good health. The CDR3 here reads CASSSPDLARYEQYF. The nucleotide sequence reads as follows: TGTGCCAGCAGCTCTCCTGACCTAGCACGCTACGAGCAGTACTTC.